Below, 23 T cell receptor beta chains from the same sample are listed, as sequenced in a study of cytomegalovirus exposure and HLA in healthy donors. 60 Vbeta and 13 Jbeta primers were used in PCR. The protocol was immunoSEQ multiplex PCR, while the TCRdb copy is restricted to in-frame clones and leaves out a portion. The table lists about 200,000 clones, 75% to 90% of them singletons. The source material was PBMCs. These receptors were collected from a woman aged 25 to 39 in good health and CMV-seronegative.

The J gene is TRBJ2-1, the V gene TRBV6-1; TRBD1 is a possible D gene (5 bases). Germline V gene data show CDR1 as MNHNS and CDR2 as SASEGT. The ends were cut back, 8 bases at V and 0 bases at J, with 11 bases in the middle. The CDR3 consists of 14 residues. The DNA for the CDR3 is TGTGCCAGCGGGGCGTCCAGCTCCTACAATGAGCAGTTCTTC. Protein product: CASGASSSYNEQFF.

CDR3 protein: CASSLATGFLDEQYF. The CDR3 nucleotides read TGCGCCAGCAGCTTGGCGACAGGGTTTCTCGACGAGCAGTACTTC. The chain employs TRBV5-1 and TRBJ2-7; 7 positions match TRBD1. The CDR3 contains 15 residues. Germline assignment: CDR1 SGHRS and CDR2 YFSETQ. V shed 0 bases and J 5 bases; nucleotides not matched to a gene: 8.

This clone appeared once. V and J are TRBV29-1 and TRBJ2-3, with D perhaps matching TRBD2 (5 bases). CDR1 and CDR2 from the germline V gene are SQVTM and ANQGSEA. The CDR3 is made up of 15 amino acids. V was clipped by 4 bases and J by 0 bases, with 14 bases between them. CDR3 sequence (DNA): TGCAGCGTTGCCGCTCGGGGAGCCAGCACAGATACGCAGTATTTT. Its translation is CSVAARGASTDTQYF.

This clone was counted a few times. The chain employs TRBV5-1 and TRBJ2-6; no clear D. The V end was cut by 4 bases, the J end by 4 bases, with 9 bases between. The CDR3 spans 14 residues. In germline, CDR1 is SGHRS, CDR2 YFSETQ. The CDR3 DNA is TGCGCCAGCAGCCCCGAGTGGGGGGCCAACGTCCTGACTTTC. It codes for CASSPEWGANVLTF.

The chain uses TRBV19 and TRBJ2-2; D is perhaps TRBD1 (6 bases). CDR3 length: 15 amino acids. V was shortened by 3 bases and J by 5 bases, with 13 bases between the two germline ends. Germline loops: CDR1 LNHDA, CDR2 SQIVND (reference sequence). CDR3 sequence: CASSMLGASTGELFF. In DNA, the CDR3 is TGTGCCAGTAGTATGTTGGGGGCTAGTACCGGGGAGCTGTTTTTT.

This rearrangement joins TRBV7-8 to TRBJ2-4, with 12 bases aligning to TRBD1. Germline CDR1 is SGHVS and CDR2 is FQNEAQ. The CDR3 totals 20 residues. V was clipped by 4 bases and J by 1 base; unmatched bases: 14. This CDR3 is CASSSAGDRGQFRAKNIQYF. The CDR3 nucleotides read TGTGCCAGCAGCTCCGCAGGGGACAGGGGGCAATTTAGGGCCAAAAACATTCAGTACTTC.

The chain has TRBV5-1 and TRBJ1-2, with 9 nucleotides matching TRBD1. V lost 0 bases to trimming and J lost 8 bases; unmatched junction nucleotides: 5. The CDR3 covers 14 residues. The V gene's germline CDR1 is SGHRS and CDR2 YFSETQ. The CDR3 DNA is TGCGCCAGCAGCTTGGGCCGGACAGGGGAAGGCTACACCTTC. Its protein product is CASSLGRTGEGYTF.

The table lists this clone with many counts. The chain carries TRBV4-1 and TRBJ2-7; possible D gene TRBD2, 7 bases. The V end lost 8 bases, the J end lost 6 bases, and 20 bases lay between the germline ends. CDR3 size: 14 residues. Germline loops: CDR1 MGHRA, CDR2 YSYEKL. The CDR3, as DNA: TGCGCCAGCGCCGGGGGGCTCAGGTCAGGCGAGCAGTACTTC. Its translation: CASAGGLRSGEQYF.

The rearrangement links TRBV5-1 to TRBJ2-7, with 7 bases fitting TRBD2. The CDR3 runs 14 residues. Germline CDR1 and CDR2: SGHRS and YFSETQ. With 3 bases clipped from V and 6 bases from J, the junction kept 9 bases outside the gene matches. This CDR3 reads CASSWTGGGREQYF. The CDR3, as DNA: TGCGCCAGCAGCTGGACGGGAGGAGGCCGCGAGCAGTACTTC. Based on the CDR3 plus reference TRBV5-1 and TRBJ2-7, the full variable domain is KAGVTQTPRYLIKTRGQQVTLSCSPISGHRSVSWYQQTPGQGLQFLFEYFSETQRNKGNFPGRFSGRQFSNSRSEMNVSTLELGDSALYLCASSWTGGGREQYFGPGTRLTVT.

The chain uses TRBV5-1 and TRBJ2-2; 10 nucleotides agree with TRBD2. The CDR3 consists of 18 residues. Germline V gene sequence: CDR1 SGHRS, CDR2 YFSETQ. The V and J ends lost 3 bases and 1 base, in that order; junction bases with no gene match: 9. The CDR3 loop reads CASSSVAGGVLNTGELFF. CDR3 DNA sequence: TGCGCCAGCAGCTCCGTAGCGGGAGGCGTGTTGAACACCGGGGAGCTGTTTTTT.

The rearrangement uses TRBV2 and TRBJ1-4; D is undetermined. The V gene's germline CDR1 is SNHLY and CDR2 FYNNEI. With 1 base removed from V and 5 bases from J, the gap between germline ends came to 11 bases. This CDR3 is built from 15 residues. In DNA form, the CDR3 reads TGTGCCAGCAGTGAAGAGGGAACGGGGAATGAAAAACTGTTTTTT. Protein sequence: CASSEEGTGNEKLFF. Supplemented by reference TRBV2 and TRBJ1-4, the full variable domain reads EPEVTQTPSHQVTQMGQEVILRCVPISNHLYFYWYRQILGQKVEFLVSFYNNEISEKSEIFDDQFSVERPDGSNFTLKIRSTKLEDSAMYFCASSEEGTGNEKLFFGSGTQLSVL.

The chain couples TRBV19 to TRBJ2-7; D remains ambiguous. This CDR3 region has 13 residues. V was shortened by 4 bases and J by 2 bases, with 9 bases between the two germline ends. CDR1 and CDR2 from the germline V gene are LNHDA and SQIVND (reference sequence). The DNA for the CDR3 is TGTGCCAGTAGTACCCCGCCTACCTACGAGCAGTACTTC. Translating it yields CASSTPPTYEQYF.

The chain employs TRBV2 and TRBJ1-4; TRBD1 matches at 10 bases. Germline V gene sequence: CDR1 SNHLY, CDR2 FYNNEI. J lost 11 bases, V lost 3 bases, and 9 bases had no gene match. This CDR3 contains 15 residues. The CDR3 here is CASSDSGTGDYKLFF. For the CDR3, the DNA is TGTGCCAGCAGTGACAGCGGGACAGGGGATTATAAACTGTTTTTT.

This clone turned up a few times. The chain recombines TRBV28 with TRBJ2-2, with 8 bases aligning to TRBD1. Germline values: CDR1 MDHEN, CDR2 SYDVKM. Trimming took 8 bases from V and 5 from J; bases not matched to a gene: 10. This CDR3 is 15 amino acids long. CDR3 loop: CASLRQGAGTGELFF. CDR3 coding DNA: TGTGCCAGCCTCCGGCAGGGGGCGGGTACCGGGGAGCTGTTTTTT.

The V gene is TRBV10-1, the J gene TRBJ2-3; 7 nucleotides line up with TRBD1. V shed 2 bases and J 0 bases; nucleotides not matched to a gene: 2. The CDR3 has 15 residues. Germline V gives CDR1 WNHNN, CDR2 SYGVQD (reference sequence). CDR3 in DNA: TGCGCCAGCAGTGAGACAGGGGCGAGCACAGATACGCAGTATTTT. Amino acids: CASSETGASTDTQYF.

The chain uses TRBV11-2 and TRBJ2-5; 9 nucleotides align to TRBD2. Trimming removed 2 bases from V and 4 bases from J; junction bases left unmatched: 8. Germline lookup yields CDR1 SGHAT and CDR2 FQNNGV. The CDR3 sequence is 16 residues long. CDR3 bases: TGTGCCAGCAGCTTAAACCCTAGCGGGAACAGAGAGACCCAGTACTTC. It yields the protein CASSLNPSGNRETQYF.

The CDR3 here is CASSYHPTGDPPLHF. CDR3 coding DNA: TGTGCCAGCAGTTACCACCCGACAGGGGATCCACCCCTCCACTTT. The chain is built from TRBV6-6 and TRBJ1-6, with 8 bases identical to TRBD1. V gave up 2 bases and J gave up 11 bases; unmatched junction bases: 8. The CDR3 covers 15 residues. The germline gives CDR1 MNHNY, CDR2 SVGAGI (reference sequence).

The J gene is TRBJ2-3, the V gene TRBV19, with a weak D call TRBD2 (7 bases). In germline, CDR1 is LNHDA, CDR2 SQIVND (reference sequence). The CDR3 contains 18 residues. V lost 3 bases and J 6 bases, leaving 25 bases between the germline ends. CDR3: CASSIRRGGGFSLDTQYF. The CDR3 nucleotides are TGTGCCAGTAGTATTCGTAGGGGGGGAGGATTTAGTCTGGATACGCAGTATTTT.

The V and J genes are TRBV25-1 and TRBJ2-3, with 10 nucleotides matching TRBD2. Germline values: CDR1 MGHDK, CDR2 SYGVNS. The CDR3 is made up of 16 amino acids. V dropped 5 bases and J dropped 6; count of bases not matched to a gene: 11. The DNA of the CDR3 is TGTGCCAGCAGTAAGAAACTAGCGGGGTACGGGGATACGCAGTATTTT. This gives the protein CASSKKLAGYGDTQYF.

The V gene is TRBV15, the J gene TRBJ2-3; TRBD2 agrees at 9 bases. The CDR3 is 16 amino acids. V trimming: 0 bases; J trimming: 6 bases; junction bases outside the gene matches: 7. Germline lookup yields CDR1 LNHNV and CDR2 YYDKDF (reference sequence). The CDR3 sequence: CATSRDRASGVDTQYF. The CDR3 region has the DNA TGTGCCACCAGCAGAGATCGGGCTAGCGGGGTCGATACGCAGTATTTT. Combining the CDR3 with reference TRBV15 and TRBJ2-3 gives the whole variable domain DAMVIQNPRYQVTQFGKPVTLSCSQTLNHNVMYWYQQKSSQAPKLLFHYYDKDFNNEADTPDNFQSRRPNTSFCFLDIRSPGLGDTAMYLCATSRDRASGVDTQYFGPGTRLTVL.

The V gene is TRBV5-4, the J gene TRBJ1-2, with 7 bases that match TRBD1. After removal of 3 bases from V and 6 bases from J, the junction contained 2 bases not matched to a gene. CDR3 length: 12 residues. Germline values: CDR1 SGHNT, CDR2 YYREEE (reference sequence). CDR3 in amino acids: CASSYDRDGYTF. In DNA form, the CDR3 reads TGTGCCAGCAGCTATGACAGGGATGGCTACACCTTC.

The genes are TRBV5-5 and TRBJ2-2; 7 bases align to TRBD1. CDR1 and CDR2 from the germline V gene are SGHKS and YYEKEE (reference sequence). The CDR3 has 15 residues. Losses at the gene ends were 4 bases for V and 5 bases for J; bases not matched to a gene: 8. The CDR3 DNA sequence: TGTGCCAGCAGCACATGGACAGGAGTTACCGGGGAGCTGTTTTTT. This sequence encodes CASSTWTGVTGELFF.

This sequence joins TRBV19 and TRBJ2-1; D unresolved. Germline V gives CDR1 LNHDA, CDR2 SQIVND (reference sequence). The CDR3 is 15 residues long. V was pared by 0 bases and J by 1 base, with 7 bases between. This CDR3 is CASSIEAISYNEQFF. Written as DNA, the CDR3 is TGTGCCAGTAGTATAGAGGCAATATCCTACAATGAGCAGTTCTTC. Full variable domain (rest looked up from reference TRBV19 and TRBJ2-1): DGGITQSPKYLFRKEGQNVTLSCEQNLNHDAMYWYRQDPGQGLRLIYYSQIVNDFQKGDIAEGYSVSREKKESFPLTVTSAQKNPTAFYLCASSIEAISYNEQFFGPGTRLTVL.